This entry describes one T cell receptor (beta chain). These data belong to a study of beta chain features in type 1 diabetes. Per the germline V gene, CDR1 is MNHNS and CDR2 is SASEGT. The CDR3 sequence is 13 residues long. All of the isolated RNA was reverse transcribed, so expressed TCRB transcripts were sequenced. Generated by immunoSEQ multiplex PCR, the TCRdb table keeps only in-frame clones and is missing some. The sample lists around 160,000 clones, about 51% occurring once. Sequencing was performed on Tregs from blood. This chain connects TRBV6-1 to TRBJ2-5, with 7 positions matching TRBD1. Gene TRBJ2-7 matches the end of the DNA better, so the J call may be wrong. The source is a man aged 18 to 29 in good health. The CDR3 protein is CASSIRDSYEQYF. CDR3 nucleotides: TGTGCCAGCAGTATTCGGGACAGCTACGAGCAGTACTTC.